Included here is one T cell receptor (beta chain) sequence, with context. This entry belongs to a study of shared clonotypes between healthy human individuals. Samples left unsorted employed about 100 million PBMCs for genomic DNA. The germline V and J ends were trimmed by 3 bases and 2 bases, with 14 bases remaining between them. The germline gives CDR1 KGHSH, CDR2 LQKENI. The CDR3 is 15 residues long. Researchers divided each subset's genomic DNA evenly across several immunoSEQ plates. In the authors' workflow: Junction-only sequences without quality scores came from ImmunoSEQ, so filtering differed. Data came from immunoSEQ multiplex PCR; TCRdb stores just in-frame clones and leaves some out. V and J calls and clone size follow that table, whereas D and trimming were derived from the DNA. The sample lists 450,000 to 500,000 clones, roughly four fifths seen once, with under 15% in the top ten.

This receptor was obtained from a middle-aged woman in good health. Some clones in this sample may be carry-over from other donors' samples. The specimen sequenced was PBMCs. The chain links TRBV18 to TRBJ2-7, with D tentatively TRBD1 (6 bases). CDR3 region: CASSPQTGIPYEQYF. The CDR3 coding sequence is TGTGCCAGCTCACCCCAGACAGGAATTCCCTACGAGCAGTACTTC.